A single sample gave rise to the 22 T cell receptor beta chains below, sequenced in a study of cytotoxic CD8 clonotypes in ibrutinib-treated CLL. TCRdb's table, derived via immunoSEQ multiplex PCR, lists solely in-frame clones and lacks some. The table includes tens of thousands of clones, around four fifths detected once. The sequences come from PBMCs, collected after 24 months of ibrutinib treatment. The receptors stem from a human donor with chronic lymphocytic leukemia.

The CDR3 spells CASSLIAGVSYNEQFF. The CDR3 DNA reads as TGTGCCAGCAGCTTGATAGCGGGAGTCTCCTACAATGAGCAGTTCTTC. The chain recombines TRBV7-6 with TRBJ2-1; 9 bases are shared with TRBD2. The CDR3 runs 16 residues. After removal of 3 bases from V and 0 bases from J, the junction contained 3 bases not matched to a gene. The germline CDR1 and CDR2 sequences are SGHVS and FNYEAQ. Drawing the rest from reference TRBV7-6 and TRBJ2-1, the complete variable domain is GAGVSQSPRYKVTKRGQDVALRCDPISGHVSLYWYRQALGQGPEFLTYFNYEAQQDKSGLPNDRFSAERPEGSISTLTIQRTEQRDSAMYRCASSLIAGVSYNEQFFGPGTRLTVL.

V gene TRBV7-9 combines with J gene TRBJ2-2; TRBD2 matches 8 bases. The germline V gene has CDR1 SEHNR and CDR2 FQNEAQ (reference sequence). V lost 7 bases to trimming and J lost 4 bases; unmatched junction nucleotides: 8. The CDR3 loop spans 15 amino acids. CDR3 nucleotides: TGTGCCAGCACCCAGACCGGGGGGGGCACCGGGGAGCTGTTTTTT. Protein: CASTQTGGGTGELFF.

The V gene is TRBV18, the J gene TRBJ1-5, with D maybe TRBD1 (6 bases). The CDR3 is made up of 13 amino acids. CDR1 KGHSH and CDR2 LQKENI come from the germline V gene. V was trimmed by 2 bases and J by 6 bases, leaving 8 bases between them. DNA of the CDR3: TGTGCCAGCTCACCAACAGGGCGTCAGCCCCAGCATTTT. It translates to CASSPTGRQPQHF. Full variable domain (rest looked up from reference TRBV18 and TRBJ1-5): NAGVMQNPRHLVRRRGQEARLRCSPMKGHSHVYWYRQLPEEGLKFMVYLQKENIIDESGMPKERFSAEFPKEGPSILRIQQVVRGDSAAYFCASSPTGRQPQHFGDGTRLSIL.

The rearrangement uses TRBV4-1 and TRBJ2-7, with D unresolved. V lost 2 bases and J lost 3, with 8 bases in between. Per germline, CDR1 MGHRA and CDR2 YSYEKL. The CDR3 consists of 13 residues. CDR3 nucleotides: TGCGCCAGCAGCCAATTCTTTAGCTACGAGCAGTACTTC. Translation gives CASSQFFSYEQYF.

Details on this clone: An end of the junction differs from the germline gene, which may be a read error. The gene calls are TRBV7-9 and TRBJ2-3; D may be TRBD1 (8 bases). This CDR3 region has 13 residues. Germline CDR1 and CDR2: SEHNR and FQNEAQ (reference sequence). This CDR3 reads CASSLNRGGTQGF. DNA of the CDR3: TGTGCCAGCAGCCTAAACAGGGGGGGTACGCAGGGTTTT.

The chain employs TRBV7-6 and TRBJ1-1; no clear D gene. Germline assignment: CDR1 SGHVS and CDR2 FNYEAQ. Trimming pared 1 base from V and 1 base from J, leaving 7 bases between. This CDR3 spans 14 amino acids. The chain's CDR3 is CASSLGAGNTEAFF. The CDR3 DNA reads as TGTGCCAGCAGCTTAGGGGCAGGGAACACTGAAGCTTTCTTT.

This clone was seen a few times. This chain joins TRBV2 and TRBJ1-2; 7 bases align to TRBD1. The CDR3 is 13 residues long. Germline assignment: CDR1 SNHLY and CDR2 FYNNEI. V gave up 6 bases and J gave up 3 bases; unmatched junction bases: 4. CDR3 amino acids: CASRNTGDYGYTF. CDR3 coding DNA: TGTGCCAGCAGGAACACAGGGGACTATGGCTACACCTTC.

The chain uses TRBV27 and TRBJ1-1; D is perhaps TRBD1 (5 bases). CDR1 and CDR2 from the germline V gene are MNHEY and SMNVEV (reference sequence). V was clipped by 3 bases and J by 0 bases, with 17 bases between them. The CDR3 runs to 17 residues. The CDR3, as DNA: TGTGCCAGCAGTTTGTACGGGGGGAGCTCCATGAACACTGAAGCTTTCTTT. It encodes CASSLYGGSSMNTEAFF.

V and J are TRBV9 and TRBJ2-7, with TRBD2 identical over 9 bases. Germline assignment: CDR1 SGDLS and CDR2 YYNGEE. The CDR3 is made up of 14 amino acids. With 3 bases clipped from V and 2 bases from J, the junction kept 3 bases outside the gene matches. The CDR3 spells CASSASGVPYEQYF. CDR3 in DNA: TGTGCCAGCAGCGCTAGCGGGGTACCCTACGAGCAGTACTTC.

The chain employs TRBV7-6 and TRBJ2-3; 7 nucleotides agree with TRBD1. The CDR3 extends over 15 amino acids. The germline V gene encodes CDR1 SGHVS and CDR2 FNYEAQ. The trim removed 3 bases at V and 1 base at J, leaving 4 bases unmatched. In nucleotides, the CDR3 is TGTGCCAGCAGCTTTATCGGGACAGGCACAGATACGCAGTATTTT. Amino acids: CASSFIGTGTDTQYF.

This chain joins TRBV5-4 and TRBJ1-2; D is unresolved. Per germline, CDR1 SGHNT and CDR2 YYREEE (reference sequence). This CDR3 comprises 13 residues. V was clipped by 6 bases and J by 4 bases, with 13 bases between them. The CDR3 DNA reads TGTGCCAGCACCCCCGACACCTTCTATGGCTACACCTTC. It encodes CASTPDTFYGYTF.

The DNA of the CDR3 is TGTGCCAGCAGTGAAGGGTTCAGGCCAGTCACAGATACGCAGTATTTT. It encodes CASSEGFRPVTDTQYF. The J gene is TRBJ2-3, the V gene TRBV6-1; D is unclear. The V gene lost 1 base and the J gene lost 2 bases, with 13 bases spanning the gap. Germline CDR1 reads MNHNS; CDR2 reads SASEGT. The CDR3 is 16 amino acids.

V gene TRBV7-2 combines with J gene TRBJ1-3, with a tentative D call TRBD1 (6 bases). Germline CDR1 and CDR2: SGHTA and FQGNSA. V dropped 4 bases and J dropped 0 bases, with 10 bases sitting between them. The CDR3 extends over 15 amino acids. The CDR3 bases are TGTGCCAGCAGCTCCCAGGGGAACTCTGGAAACACCATATATTTT. Translated: CASSSQGNSGNTIYF.

V gene TRBV7-9 combines with J gene TRBJ2-5; D is unclear. The V end was cut by 3 bases, the J end by 2 bases, with 7 bases between. The germline V gene has CDR1 SEHNR and CDR2 FQNEAQ (reference sequence). The CDR3 runs to 13 residues. The DNA of the CDR3 is TGTGCCAGCAGCTTCAGCGTGCAAGAGACCCAGTACTTC. Residues: CASSFSVQETQYF.

The rearrangement uses TRBV29-1 and TRBJ1-1; D gene ambiguous. Germline assignment: CDR1 SQVTM and CDR2 ANQGSEA. The CDR3 totals 15 residues. Trimming shortened V by 2 bases and J by 0 bases, and 13 bases separated the two germline ends. CDR3 bases: TGCAGCGTTGAAAAGCGAGTATGGCTGAACACTGAAGCTTTCTTT. This translates into CSVEKRVWLNTEAFF.

The rearrangement joins TRBV18 to TRBJ1-1, with TRBD1 as a possible D gene (5 bases). The CDR3 runs 16 residues. Germline CDR1 and CDR2: KGHSH and LQKENI. V was pared by 3 bases and J by 7 bases, with 21 bases between. CDR3: CASSPTTGGGGYEAFF. The DNA of the CDR3 is TGTGCCAGCTCACCCACGACGGGGGGAGGCGGGTATGAAGCTTTCTTT.

The chain uses TRBV7-9 and TRBJ1-4; 7 nucleotides agree with TRBD1. Unmatched junction bases numbered 6, after V lost 4 bases and J lost 4 bases. This CDR3 is 15 amino acids long. Germline V gene data show CDR1 as SEHNR and CDR2 as FQNEAQ (reference sequence). The DNA for the CDR3 is TGTGCCAGCAGCTCAGACAGGGCGTTTAATGAAAAACTGTTTTTT. This gives the protein CASSSDRAFNEKLFF.

The V and J genes are TRBV19 and TRBJ2-5, with a weak D call TRBD2 (5 bases). Deletions cut 6 bases from V and 5 bases from J, with 25 bases between. CDR3 length equals 17 residues. The germline V gene encodes CDR1 LNHDA and CDR2 SQIVND (reference sequence). The CDR3 DNA is TGTGCCAGTAGCAACCACAAAAATGAGGGCCCACGGGAGACCCAGTACTTC. It codes for CASSNHKNEGPRETQYF.

V and J are TRBV4-2 and TRBJ1-4, with a tentative D call TRBD1 (6 bases). V lost 4 bases, J lost 7 bases, and 22 bases lay in between. The V gene's germline CDR1 is LGHNA and CDR2 YNFKEQ. The CDR3 totals 17 residues. The CDR3: CASSPEGAVGGGEKLFF. The DNA of the CDR3 is TGTGCCAGCAGCCCAGAGGGTGCGGTCGGGGGCGGTGAAAAACTGTTTTTT.

This clone was detected only once. V usage is TRBV7-6 and J usage is TRBJ1-1, with D possibly matching TRBD1 (5 bases). The CDR3 runs to 13 residues. Trimming removed 0 bases at V and 7 bases at J, with 9 bases between. Looked up from germline, CDR1 is SGHVS and CDR2 is FNYEAQ. CDR3 sequence (DNA): TGTGCCAGCAGCTTAGCCGAAGGGGATGAAGCTTTCTTT. Amino acid sequence: CASSLAEGDEAFF.

This chain links TRBV19 with TRBJ2-1; no reliable D call. Trimming shortened V by 5 bases and J by 2 bases, and 16 bases separated the two germline ends. Germline CDR1 reads LNHDA; CDR2 reads SQIVND (reference sequence). The length of the CDR3 is 16 residues. CDR3 in amino acids: CASSPASSAAYNEQFF. The CDR3 region has the DNA TGTGCCAGTAGTCCCGCGTCTAGTGCGGCCTACAATGAGCAGTTCTTC.

The chain employs TRBV11-2 and TRBJ2-1; possibly TRBD2 for D (5 bases). CDR1 is SGHAT and CDR2 is FQNNGV in the germline V gene. Trimming stripped 2 bases from V and 7 bases from J, with 15 bases between. The CDR3 spans 15 residues. The CDR3 is CASSLTGYVRNEQFF. The CDR3 coding sequence is TGTGCCAGCAGCTTAACGGGATACGTCAGGAATGAGCAGTTCTTC. The full variable domain, rest sourced from reference TRBV11-2 and TRBJ2-1, is EAGVAQSPRYKIIEKRQSVAFWCNPISGHATLYWYQQILGQGPKLLIQFQNNGVVDDSQLPKDRFSAERLKGVDSTLKIQPAKLEDSAVYLCASSLTGYVRNEQFFGPGTRLTVL.